The present T cell receptor beta chain was sequenced within a study of T cell responses to AZD1222 COVID-19 vaccine. Overall study findings and caveats: Regions 160-218 and 743-854 dominated among vaccine-associated CD4 TCRs spanning spike. Recipients of AZD1222 seropositive at baseline numbered only 5 or 6. Once two AZD1222 doses were given, Spike-specific TCR breadth and depth went up.

In regard to this clone: The antigen is undetermined.

The CDR3 has 19 residues. V was trimmed by 0 bases and J by 2 bases, leaving 20 bases between them. Germline V gene lookup returns CDR1 LGHNA and CDR2 YSLEER. Produced via immunoSEQ multiplex PCR; TCRdb's table is partial and in-frame only. The sample includes roughly 160,000 clones, 93% of them seen just once. Sequences were derived from peripheral blood, sampled on day 0 of AZD1222 vaccination. The rearrangement links TRBV4-3 to TRBJ2-1, with D possibly TRBD2 on 5 matching bases. This receptor was identified in an adult in good health. CDR3 region: CASSQDYVPGGLPYNEQFF. CDR3 bases: TGCGCCAGCAGCCAAGATTATGTTCCTGGCGGACTTCCCTACAATGAGCAGTTCTTC.